This T cell receptor beta chain was profiled in a study of blood T cell repertoires in COVID-19. At the level of the study: PBMCs, B-cell-depleted T cells, or T cells were the source of the cDNA or gDNA that made up the material.

During active infection, Seattle patients enrolled and were then monitored through disease. Source study methods: It was from reference gene primer amplification that nucleated cell counts were estimated. Using immunoSEQ multiplex PCR, the repertoire was profiled, and TCRdb retains in-frame clones only, with some absent. Clone size and the V and J calls come from that table; the DNA yielded D and trimming. The sample comprises about 180,000 clones, about 81% of which are singletons, and roughly 12% rests with the top ten. The CDR3 totals 12 residues. The germline CDR1 and CDR2 sequences are SEHNR and FQNEAQ (reference sequence). V shed 5 bases and J 10 bases; nucleotides not matched to a gene: 3.

Sequenced material: peripheral blood. The gene calls are TRBV7-9 and TRBJ1-4; 8 bases match TRBD1. The sequence was collected from a woman aged 80 or older with COVID-19, enrolled during active disease. CDR3 amino acids: CASSIDRGKLFF. CDR3 coding DNA: TGTGCCAGCAGCATTGACAGGGGAAAACTGTTTTTT.